The rows below give T cell receptor beta chains drawn from one sample of a study of T cell repertoires in cytomegalovirus infection. One entry per CDR3 protein results from TCRdb running MiXCR on the reads. The table includes under 600,000 distinct CDR3 sequences, 16% detected once. Sequenced material: CD8+ T cells from PBMCs. These receptors were collected from a human donor in good health (CMV status not recorded). Some clones in this sample may be carry-over from other donors' samples. Each CDR3 is given with its conserved first and last residue. A D gene is named only where the DNA matches it firmly. Not all rows give a size; the values are once, few, many and, for expanded clones, a class.

V gene,J gene,D gene,clone size,CDR3 DNA,CDR3 protein
TRBV4-1,TRBJ1-4,TRBD1,many,TGCGCCAGCAGCGGAAAGGACAGGGGGAATGAAAAACTGTTTTTT,CASSGKDRGNEKLFF
TRBV7-4,TRBJ2-7,.,.,TGTGCCAGCAGCCCGTCCTACGTGCAGTACTTC,CASSPSYVQYF
TRBV14,TRBJ2-5,.,few,TGTGCCAGCAGCCCCCCGGGGGTAGAGATAGAGACCCAGTACTTC,CASSPPGVEIETQYF
TRBV5-8,TRBJ1-5,.,few,TGTGCCAGCAGCTTGGCCCAGCCCCAGCATTTT,CASSLAQPQHF
TRBV6-1,TRBJ2-7,.,many,TGTGCCAGCAGTGAAGAATTAGCTAGCCCCTACGAGCAGTACTTC,CASSEELASPYEQYF
TRBV25-1,TRBJ2-5,TRBD2,few,TGTGCCAGCAGTGTGCGGGGGGAGCGGGAGACCCAGTACTTC,CASSVRGERETQYF
TRBV27,TRBJ2-1,.,.,TGTGCCAGCAGTTTATTGGGGGGTAGCTCCTACAATGAGCAGTTCTTC,CASSLLGGSSYNEQFF
TRBV7-9,TRBJ1-1,.,many,TGTGCCGGGTCAACAGGGAATACTGAAGCTTTCTTT,CAGSTGNTEAFF
TRBV24-1,TRBJ2-1,TRBD2,.,TGTGCCACCAGTGATTCCCGGGGGGGCGAGTACAATGAGCAGTTCTTC,CATSDSRGGEYNEQFF
TRBV5-5,TRBJ2-5,TRBD2,many,TGTGCCAGCAGTCGCACCCTAGCGGGGGGGCGAGAGACCCAGTACTTC,CASSRTLAGGRETQYF
TRBV9,TRBJ2-3,TRBD1,.,TGTGCCAGCAGCGCAACATGGACAGGGGCGACCAGCACAGATACGCAGTATTTT,CASSATWTGATSTDTQYF
TRBV12-3/TRBV12-4,TRBJ1-5,TRBD1,few,TGTGCCAGCAGTGCGGGACAGCGATTTCTCCAGCCCCAGCATTTT,CASSAGQRFLQPQHF
TRBV7-6,TRBJ2-7,TRBD2,many,TGTGCCAGCAGCTTAGCCGGGACTAGCCTCGACGAGCAGTACTTC,CASSLAGTSLDEQYF
TRBV4-1,TRBJ2-2,.,many,TGCGCCAGCAGCACAATGGGGGGAGCCCCGAACACCGGGGAGCTGTTTTTT,CASSTMGGAPNTGELFF
TRBV27,TRBJ1-2,.,.,TGTGCCAGCAGTCCCCGGAACGGGGGAGGGGTCTACACCTTC,CASSPRNGGGVYTF
TRBV4-1,TRBJ1-5,.,.,TGCGCCAGCAGCCCTACGGGTCAGGGAAGCAATCAGCCCCAGCATTTT,CASSPTGQGSNQPQHF
TRBV6-5,TRBJ1-2,.,.,TGTGCCAGCAGTTACAGTGTAGGTGAAAATGGAGGGTACACCTTC,CASSYSVGENGGYTF
TRBV5-6,TRBJ2-2,.,few,TGTGCCAGCAACTGGGGATCCGGGGAGCTGTTTTTT,CASNWGSGELFF
TRBV19,TRBJ2-1,TRBD2,.,TGTGCCAGTAGTCCTTGGACGCGGGAGGAATCCTACAATGAGCAGTTCTTC,CASSPWTREESYNEQFF
TRBV2,TRBJ1-5,.,.,TGTGCCAGCGGGGGACCGTCACTTAGCAATCAGCCCCAGCATTTT,CASGGPSLSNQPQHF
TRBV5-1,TRBJ1-2,.,few,TGCGCCAGCAGCTTGGAAAACAGTTTTTATGGCTACACCTTC,CASSLENSFYGYTF
TRBV12-3/TRBV12-4,TRBJ2-1,.,many,TGTGCCAGCAGTTTCCCGAGCTCCTACAATGAGCAGTTCTTC,CASSFPSSYNEQFF
TRBV12-3/TRBV12-4,TRBJ1-2,.,many,TGTGCCAGCAGTTTGGATCCAGGCTACCTACTTAACTATGGCTACACCTTC,CASSLDPGYLLNYGYTF
TRBV3-1,TRBJ2-5,.,.,TGTGCCAGCAGCCCAAGGGCTTGGAGAAAAGAGACCCAGTACTTC,CASSPRAWRKETQYF
TRBV9,TRBJ2-7,.,.,TGTGCCAGCAGCGTAGGTTCCCGCAGGGGAGGGAACGAGCAGTACTTC,CASSVGSRRGGNEQYF
TRBV7-6,TRBJ2-2,.,many,TGTGCCAGCAGCTTAGCCCTTCCTCTAGCGACTCCGAACACCGGGGAGCTGTTTTTT,CASSLALPLATPNTGELFF
TRBV6-5,TRBJ2-7,.,many,TGTGCCAGCAGTTCATTGGTGCAGACCTTCTCCTACGAGCAGTACTTC,CASSSLVQTFSYEQYF
TRBV4-2,TRBJ2-5,TRBD2,.,TGTGCCAGCAGGGCAGGGAGGGAGGAGACCCAGTACTTC,CASRAGREETQYF
TRBV7-2,TRBJ1-1,.,many,TGTGCCAGCAGCTTACAGGTGGGCAGGGCCTTGGAAGCTTTCTTT,CASSLQVGRALEAFF
TRBV11-3,TRBJ2-3,.,many,TGTGCCAGCAGCGCCGGGGGTTCCGCTGGCACAGATACGCAGTATTTT,CASSAGGSAGTDTQYF
TRBV28,TRBJ2-1,TRBD2,few,TGTGCCAGCAGTTCGACGCTTAGCGGGGCCAATGAGCAGTTCTTC,CASSSTLSGANEQFF
TRBV12-5,TRBJ1-4,.,many,TGTGCTAGTGAAGGCATGGGGGAAGGTCCCCGTAATGAAAAACTGTTTTTT,CASEGMGEGPRNEKLFF
TRBV19,TRBJ1-2,.,.,TGTGCCAGTATCGGAACAACCCCAAGCTATGGCTACACCTTC,CASIGTTPSYGYTF
TRBV24-1,TRBJ2-5,TRBD2,few,TGTGCCACCAGTGGGGTCGACGCGGGAGGCCAAGAGACCCAGTACTTC,CATSGVDAGGQETQYF
TRBV2,TRBJ1-4,.,.,TGTGCCAGCACAGGGGAAAAACTGTTTTTT,CASTGEKLFF
TRBV12-3/TRBV12-4,TRBJ1-3,.,.,TGTGCCAGCAGCCCCCCCCCGCGGGGAAACACCATATATTTT,CASSPPPRGNTIYF
TRBV7-6,TRBJ2-2,.,many,TGTGCCAGCAGCTTAAGGGGACTTTTGAACACCGGGGAGCTGTTTTTT,CASSLRGLLNTGELFF
TRBV25-1,TRBJ2-7,.,few,TGTGCCAGCAGTGAATCCCCCAGGGGACCCCCCTACGAGCAGTACTTC,CASSESPRGPPYEQYF
TRBV10-3,TRBJ1-4,.,many,TGTGCGTCCGGGCAGGGTAATGAAAAACTGTTTTTT,CASGQGNEKLFF
TRBV4-2,TRBJ1-5,.,.,TGTGCCAGCAGCCAAGAAACAGCCAATCAGCCCCAGCATTTT,CASSQETANQPQHF
TRBV5-6,TRBJ1-2,.,.,TGTGCCAGCAGTGAACTAGGGACAAACTCTTGGGGCTACACCTTC,CASSELGTNSWGYTF
TRBV6-6,TRBJ1-6,.,many,TGTGCCACCCTATGGGGGACACAGAATTCACCCCTCCACTTT,CATLWGTQNSPLHF
TRBV7-8,TRBJ2-1,TRBD2,many,TGTGCCAGCAGCCTTACTCCGGGACTAGCGGGAGTGGGTTCCTACAATGAGCAGTTCTTC,CASSLTPGLAGVGSYNEQFF
TRBV7-9,TRBJ2-2,.,many,TGTGCCAGCAGCGGAACGGTCCGGGAGAGGAACACCGGGGAGCTGTTTTTT,CASSGTVRERNTGELFF
TRBV27,TRBJ2-7,.,many,TGTGCCAGCAGAAATACCTACGAGCAGTACTTC,CASRNTYEQYF
TRBV9,TRBJ2-1,.,few,TGTGCCAGCAGCGCCGATCCCGCGGATTCAGAGGCGAATGAGCAGTTCTTC,CASSADPADSEANEQFF